Listed here are 11 T cell receptor beta chains from one sample, sequenced in a study of read filtering for tumor transcriptome and immune sequencing. Molecular barcoded adaptors covering alpha/delta and beta/gamma chains were used on approximately 400 ng RNA. TCRdb ran MiXCR on the reads and lists one entry per CDR3 protein. The sample lists around 40,000 distinct CDR3 sequences, roughly 13% occurring once. The material sequenced was a population of CD138-negative cells sorted from bone marrow. The source of these receptors is a donor over 35 with multiple myeloma.

The table lists this clonotype with many counts. CDR3 region: CAWSVEETRPFF. The CDR3 DNA sequence: TGTGCCTGGAGTGTTGAGGAAACAAGGCCTTTCTTT. V is TRBV30 and J is TRBJ1-1; D is undetermined. Germline V lookup: CDR1 GTSNPN, CDR2 SVGIG (reference sequence). This CDR3 is built from 12 residues. The ends were cut back, 0 bases at V and 12 bases at J, with 14 bases in the middle.

Comments on this clonotype: Possible read error: a much larger clone is one base away. The chain combines TRBV15 with TRBJ2-1; a possible D gene is TRBD1 (6 bases). CDR3 length: 13 amino acids. Looked up from germline, CDR1 is LNHNV and CDR2 is YYDKDF (reference sequence). The CDR3 nucleotides read TGTGCCGCCAGCAGAGATACAGGGTTTGAGCAGTTCTTC. This encodes CAASRDTGFEQFF.

In its sample, this clonotype was seen a few times. A far larger clone is one base from this, pointing to a likely read error. This chain joins TRBV3-2 and TRBJ2-7; the table's D call, TRBD1, was not checked against the DNA. TRBV3-2 has pseudogene status. The CDR3 extends over 15 amino acids. CDR3 nucleotide sequence: TGTGCCAGCAGCCAAGGGCCCGGGGATCTCTACGAGCGGTACTTC. This sequence encodes CASSQGPGDLYERYF.

V gene TRBV20-1 combines with J gene TRBJ2-7, with D perhaps TRBD2 (5 bases). Germline V CDR1 and CDR2: DFQATT, SNEGSKA (reference sequence). V was trimmed by 7 bases and J by 7 bases, leaving 14 bases between them. The CDR3 runs to 11 residues. The CDR3 loop is CSGSRRGEQYF. The CDR3 DNA follows: TGCAGTGGCTCGCGCCGGGGAGAGCAGTACTTC.

About this clonotype itself: The junction and the germline gene differ at one end; a read error may be behind it. The rearrangement links TRBV10-3 to TRBJ2-5; 11 bases agree with TRBD1. The CDR3 has 15 amino acids. Germline V gene sequence: CDR1 ENHRY, CDR2 SYGVKD. The CDR3 is CATSDRDRGTETLYF. In DNA form, the CDR3 reads TGTGCCACCAGTGACCGGGACAGGGGGACGGAGACCCTGTACTTC.

This chain uses TRBV28 with TRBJ2-7; possibly TRBD2 for D (5 bases). This CDR3 region has 15 residues. V lost 4 bases and J lost 3, with 16 bases in between. Germline V gives CDR1 MDHEN, CDR2 SYDVKM. The DNA for the CDR3 is TGTGCCAGCAGTTCCACGATTGGGAGTAGCTACGAGCAGTACTTC. Protein sequence: CASSSTIGSSYEQYF.

This chain connects TRBV6-2 or TRBV6-3 to TRBJ2-1; 8 bases match TRBD1. Germline trimming cut 5 bases from V and 7 bases from J; bases unmatched to any gene: 10. CDR1 and CDR2 from the germline V gene are MNHEY and SVGEGT. The CDR3 has 15 residues. The CDR3 sequence is CASSATGGGWNEQFF. In nucleotides, the CDR3 is TGTGCCAGCAGTGCAACAGGGGGAGGCTGGAATGAGCAGTTCTTC.

This clonotype was counted ten times or more. V is TRBV20-1 and J is TRBJ1-6; D is possibly TRBD1 (5 bases). The V gene lost 1 base and the J gene lost 5 bases, with 6 bases spanning the gap. The CDR3 is made up of 13 amino acids. Per the germline V gene, CDR1 is DFQATT and CDR2 is SNEGSKA (reference sequence). The CDR3 DNA reads as TGCAGTGCTAGAGGACAGAATAATTCACCCCTCCACTTT. This gives the protein CSARGQNNSPLHF.

This clonotype was recorded at least ten times. In DNA, the CDR3 is TGTGCCAGCAGTCTCGGACTAGCGGGAGTGAGTGAGCAGTTCTTC. Translated, it gives CASSLGLAGVSEQFF. The gene calls are TRBV12-3 or TRBV12-4 and TRBJ2-1, with TRBD2 matching 13 bases. This CDR3 contains 15 residues. V gave up 5 bases and J gave up 9 bases; unmatched junction bases: 7.

The chain links TRBV15 to TRBJ1-1, with a possible D match to TRBD1 (5 bases). Trimming cost V 7 bases and J 4 bases, with 16 bases left between them. From germline, CDR1 is LNHNV and CDR2 YYDKDF (reference sequence). The CDR3 contains 14 residues. CDR3 coding DNA: TGTGCCACCAAGTCGGTGTTGGGGGGCACTGAAGCTTTCTTT. Its protein product is CATKSVLGGTEAFF.

At least ten counts were recorded for this clonotype. The chain recombines TRBV30 with TRBJ2-3; D not certain. CDR3 length equals 14 residues. Germline V CDR1 and CDR2: GTSNPN, SVGIG (reference sequence). Trimming took off 0 bases at V and 2 bases at J, with 9 bases between the two ends. CDR3 bases: TGTGCCTGGAGTGTAGGCGGAACCACAGATACGCAGTATTTT. This translates into CAWSVGGTTDTQYF.